These 24 T cell receptor beta chains share one sample of origin, sequenced in a study of CD8 T cells in Susac syndrome. With random hexamers, reverse transcription was performed on about 0.5 to 1 ug of RNA. TCRdb independently ran MiXCR on the immunoSEQ multiplex PCR reads; one entry per CDR3 protein. This sample yields approximately 300,000 distinct CDR3 sequences, of which 75% to 90% are seen a single time; around 0.18% belongs to the top ten. Sequencing was done on a sample of CD8+ T cells from PBMCs. These TCRs come from a human donor with multiple sclerosis.

The chain couples TRBV3-1 to TRBJ2-7; D gene unclear. Germline CDR1 and CDR2: LGHDT and YNNKEL (reference sequence). This CDR3 is built from 17 residues. Trimming took 1 base from V and 0 from J, leaving 16 bases between them. This CDR3 reads CASSQVTTTFSSYEQYF. CDR3 nucleotides: TGTGCCAGCAGCCAAGTTACTACGACTTTCAGCTCCTACGAGCAGTACTTC.

This clonotype was seen more than once but under ten times. The rearrangement joins TRBV5-6 to TRBJ2-1, with a tentative D call TRBD1 (6 bases). This CDR3 comprises 12 residues. CDR1 is SGHDT, CDR2 YYEEEE, per germline. Trimming removed 5 bases at V and 6 bases at J, with 9 bases between. The CDR3 sequence: CASRRGGNEQFF. The CDR3 nucleotides are TGTGCCAGCAGAAGAGGGGGCAATGAGCAGTTCTTC.

The J gene is TRBJ1-2, the V gene TRBV5-4; D is ambiguous. The CDR3 contains 16 residues. Germline V gene data show CDR1 as SGHNT and CDR2 as YYREEE (reference sequence). Trimming removed 3 bases from V and 0 bases from J, with 15 bases in between. CDR3 coding DNA: TGTGCCAGCAGCTCCCCCGCGCAGGTCGCTAACTATGGCTACACCTTC. This sequence encodes CASSSPAQVANYGYTF.

The gene calls are TRBV25-1 and TRBJ2-5; TRBD1 is a possible D gene (5 bases). Germline CDR1 reads MGHDK; CDR2 reads SYGVNS. This CDR3 region has 16 residues. V was pared by 1 base and J by 2 bases, with 14 bases between. CDR3 bases: TGTGCCAGCAGTGAATTAGGCAGGGCAGTTCAAGAGACCCAGTACTTC. Encoded protein: CASSELGRAVQETQYF.

The chain recombines TRBV15 with TRBJ2-7; the D is unclear. The CDR3 sequence is 13 residues long. Germline CDR1 is LNHNV and CDR2 is YYDKDF (reference sequence). V lost 6 bases, J lost 0 bases, and 9 bases lay in between. The CDR3 DNA is TGTGCCACCAGTAGGGCATTCTCCTACGAGCAGTACTTC. Translated: CATSRAFSYEQYF. Drawing the rest from reference TRBV15 and TRBJ2-7, the complete variable domain is DAMVIQNPRYQVTQFGKPVTLSCSQTLNHNVMYWYQQKSSQAPKLLFHYYDKDFNNEADTPDNFQSRRPNTSFCFLDIRSPGLGDTAMYLCATSRAFSYEQYFGPGTRLTVT.

This sequence joins TRBV4-1 and TRBJ2-7, with 9 bases fitting TRBD1. CDR3 length equals 15 residues. Trimming removed 4 bases from V and 0 bases from J; junction bases left unmatched: 4. The germline V gene has CDR1 MGHRA and CDR2 YSYEKL. The CDR3 spells CASSRTTGGSYEQYF. The CDR3, as DNA: TGCGCCAGCAGCCGCACGACAGGGGGCTCCTACGAGCAGTACTTC.

The V and J genes are TRBV28 and TRBJ2-7; 9 bases are shared with TRBD1. The germline CDR1 and CDR2 sequences are MDHEN and SYDVKM. The CDR3 covers 15 residues. The trim removed 6 bases at V and 5 bases at J, leaving 11 bases unmatched. The CDR3 sequence is CASSFTPGQGNEQYF. The CDR3 DNA follows: TGTGCCAGCAGCTTTACCCCGGGACAGGGAAACGAGCAGTACTTC.

The chain employs TRBV25-1 and TRBJ1-5; D might be TRBD1 (6 bases). The CDR3 sequence is 15 residues long. Deletions cut 2 bases from V and 6 bases from J, with 14 bases between. CDR1 MGHDK and CDR2 SYGVNS come from the germline V gene. CDR3 region: CASSEAAGGAQPQHF. The CDR3 DNA reads as TGTGCCAGCAGTGAAGCCGCTGGGGGGGCTCAGCCCCAGCATTTT.

The CDR3 region is CASSTWQGSEKLFF. The CDR3 coding sequence is TGTGCCAGCAGTACCTGGCAGGGATCCGAAAAACTGTTTTTT. The genes are TRBV27 and TRBJ1-4, with a weak D call TRBD1 (5 bases). The CDR3 has 14 residues. Germline-derived CDR1 and CDR2 are MNHEY and SMNVEV (reference sequence). With 5 bases removed from V and 8 bases from J, the gap between germline ends came to 15 bases. The full variable domain, rest sourced from reference TRBV27 and TRBJ1-4, is EAQVTQNPRYLITVTGKKLTVTCSQNMNHEYMSWYRQDPGLGLRQIYYSMNVEVTDKGDVPEGYKVSRKEKRNFPLILESPSPNQTSLYFCASSTWQGSEKLFFGSGTQLSVL.

The chain uses TRBV12-3 or TRBV12-4 and TRBJ2-1; unclear D gene. Trimming shortened V by 4 bases and J by 2 bases, and 12 bases separated the two germline ends. The CDR3 has 15 amino acids. The DNA for the CDR3 is TGTGCCAGCAGTTCAGAAGCGTCGACCTACAATGAGCAGTTCTTC. Translating gives CASSSEASTYNEQFF.

V is TRBV29-1 and J is TRBJ1-3, with no clear D. Trimming removed 5 bases at V and 0 bases at J, with 5 bases between. This CDR3 contains 12 residues. Germline CDR1 and CDR2: SQVTM and ANQGSEA. The DNA of the CDR3 is TGCAGCGTTCTGGTCTCTGGAAACACCATATATTTT. This encodes CSVLVSGNTIYF.

The V gene is TRBV24-1, the J gene TRBJ2-1; TRBD2 agrees at 10 bases. The CDR3 covers 16 residues. V trimming: 0 bases; J trimming: 6 bases; junction bases outside the gene matches: 4. Germline loops: CDR1 KGHDR, CDR2 SFDVKD. The CDR3 loop is CATSDLEGLASNEQFF. The CDR3 DNA sequence: TGTGCCACCAGTGATTTGGAGGGACTAGCGAGCAATGAGCAGTTCTTC.

The chain carries TRBV30 and TRBJ2-1; 7 positions agree with TRBD1. J lost 2 bases, V lost 5 bases, and 9 bases had no gene match. The CDR3 is 15 amino acids. The V gene's germline CDR1 is GTSNPN and CDR2 SVGIG (reference sequence). The CDR3: CAWEPTGFPYNEQFF. The DNA of the CDR3 is TGTGCCTGGGAGCCGACAGGGTTCCCCTACAATGAGCAGTTCTTC.

The chain joins TRBV7-8 to TRBJ2-4, with D uncertain. CDR1 is SGHVS and CDR2 is FQNEAQ in the germline V gene. The CDR3 has 18 residues. The V end lost 1 base, the J end lost 1 base, and 17 bases lay between the germline ends. The CDR3 sequence is CASSLGLIGSGAKNIQYF. CDR3 nucleotide sequence: TGTGCCAGCAGCTTAGGTCTGATCGGTAGTGGGGCCAAAAACATTCAGTACTTC.

This sequence joins TRBV19 and TRBJ1-2, with 8 bases aligning to TRBD1. CDR1 and CDR2 from the germline V gene are LNHDA and SQIVND (reference sequence). Trimming cost V 8 bases and J 4 bases; bases outside gene matches: 12. The CDR3 length is 15 residues. The CDR3 is CASWAQEQGGYGYTF. CDR3 sequence (DNA): TGTGCCAGTTGGGCACAGGAACAGGGGGGCTATGGCTACACCTTC.

The sample holds one count of this clonotype. J is TRBJ2-7 and V is TRBV13; TRBD1 or TRBD2 may be the D gene (5 bases each). The CDR3 extends over 16 amino acids. CDR1 and CDR2 from the germline V gene are PRHDT and FYEKMQ (reference sequence). Between the trimmed V and J ends, which lost 7 bases and 0 bases, there was a span of 19 bases. The CDR3 reads CASTIGGDASSYEQYF. The CDR3 DNA sequence: TGTGCCAGCACCATCGGTGGGGACGCCAGCTCCTACGAGCAGTACTTC.

The V and J genes are TRBV27 and TRBJ2-1; 9 bases match TRBD1. Germline CDR1 MNHEY, CDR2 SMNVEV (reference sequence). The length of the CDR3 is 14 residues. The ends lost 6 bases at V and 8 bases at J; junction bases unmatched: 8. The DNA for the CDR3 is TGTGCCAGCAGCCCGGGACAGGGCTATTATGAGCAGTTCTTC. The encoded protein is CASSPGQGYYEQFF.

This chain uses TRBV6-2 or TRBV6-3 with TRBJ2-1, with 10 bases matching TRBD2. The V segment lost 6 bases and the J segment 6 bases; nucleotides outside the gene matches: 8. Germline V gene sequence: CDR1 MNHEY, CDR2 SVGEGT. CDR3 length: 15 residues. CDR3 residues: CASSLSGRGRNEQFF. The CDR3 nucleotides read TGTGCCAGCAGCCTCAGCGGGAGGGGCCGCAATGAGCAGTTCTTC.

The chain links TRBV7-4 to TRBJ1-2, with D hard to call. The germline V and J ends were trimmed by 6 bases and 2 bases, with 13 bases remaining between them. The germline CDR1 and CDR2 sequences are SGHVT and SQSDAQ. The CDR3 has 14 amino acids. The CDR3, as DNA: TGTGCCAGCAGACACCCGGACGGGAACTATGGCTACACCTTC. This sequence encodes CASRHPDGNYGYTF.

The genes are TRBV28 and TRBJ2-7; D is tentatively TRBD1 or TRBD2 (5 bases each). This CDR3 region has 14 residues. V shed 2 bases and J shed 4 bases, with 12 bases lying between them. CDR1 is MDHEN, CDR2 SYDVKM, per germline. CDR3 nucleotides: TGTGCCAGCAGTTTAGGGACGAGGGGTTACGAGCAGTACTTC. Amino acids: CASSLGTRGYEQYF. Looking up the rest from reference TRBV28 and TRBJ2-7 gives the full variable domain: DVKVTQSSRYLVKRTGEKVFLECVQDMDHENMFWYRQDPGLGLRLIYFSYDVKMKEKGDIPEGYSVSREKKERFSLILESASTNQTSMYLCASSLGTRGYEQYFGPGTRLTVT.

This chain joins TRBV4-2 and TRBJ1-2; 9 nucleotides align to TRBD1. CDR1 is LGHNA, CDR2 YNFKEQ, per germline. CDR3 length equals 15 residues. The V and J ends lost 4 bases and 2 bases, in that order; junction bases with no gene match: 5. The DNA of the CDR3 is TGTGCCAGCAGCCGCGGAGGGACAGGGAACTATGGCTACACCTTC. Its protein product is CASSRGGTGNYGYTF.

V gene TRBV27 combines with J gene TRBJ2-1; D may be TRBD1 or TRBD2 (7 bases each). The CDR3 spans 17 residues. Germline loops: CDR1 MNHEY, CDR2 SMNVEV (reference sequence). Trimming pared 5 bases from V and 3 bases from J, leaving 20 bases between. CDR3 protein: CASSLSGGGALYNEQFF. CDR3 DNA: TGTGCCAGCAGTCTGTCAGGGGGGGGAGCCCTCTACAATGAGCAGTTCTTC.

The chain couples TRBV7-2 to TRBJ1-2; D not resolved. The CDR3 covers 17 residues. Per germline, CDR1 SGHTA and CDR2 FQGNSA. V was clipped by 1 base and J by 3 bases, with 18 bases between them. The CDR3 reads CASSLDLSEVGYYGYTF. In DNA form, the CDR3 reads TGTGCCAGCAGCTTAGACCTTTCGGAGGTCGGGTACTATGGCTACACCTTC.

The chain uses TRBV12-3 or TRBV12-4 and TRBJ1-2; 9 nucleotides agree with TRBD1. V shed 5 bases, J shed 7 bases, and the junction held 5 bases outside the gene matches. The CDR3 spans 13 residues. The CDR3 here is CASSLGQGSGYTF. Written as DNA, the CDR3 is TGTGCCAGCAGTCTGGGACAGGGCAGTGGCTACACCTTC.